The T cell receptor (beta chain) under discussion was sequenced for a study of blood T cell repertoires in COVID-19. This clone was seen a handful of times. Libraries were prepared by immunoSEQ multiplex PCR; TCRdb keeps only in-frame clonotypes and omits some of them. The sample has about 64,000 clones, over 65% seen once; the top ten hold around 14%. CDR3 size: 14 residues. J lost 5 bases, V lost 9 bases, and 8 bases had no gene match. Germline V lookup: CDR1 SGHKS, CDR2 YYEKEE (reference sequence). The sequence derives from a man aged 55-75 years with COVID-19, enrolled during active disease. Sequencing was performed on peripheral blood. V is TRBV5-5 and J is TRBJ1-6; the match to TRBD1 covers 7 bases. Written as DNA, the CDR3 is TGTGCCACCGCAACCGGGACAGATAATTCACCCCTCCACTTT. Protein product: CATATGTDNSPLHF.